This T cell receptor (beta chain) was documented in a study of shared clonotypes between healthy human individuals. In this sample, this clone turned up once. Profiling relied on immunoSEQ multiplex PCR, and the TCRdb table lists in-frame clones only, not all of them. There are 450,000 to 500,000 clones in the sample; roughly 80% occur only once, and about an eighth lies in the top ten. CDR3 length equals 15 residues. Germline V lookup: CDR1 WNHNN, CDR2 SYGVQD (reference sequence). V trimming: 3 bases; J trimming: 2 bases; junction bases outside the gene matches: 7. The rearrangement uses TRBV10-1 and TRBJ2-7; TRBD2 matches 7 bases. The sample consisted of PBMCs. The TCR sequence derives from a woman in her thirties or forties in good health. Some clones in this sample may be carry-over from other donors' samples. The CDR3 reads CASSEKWEGTYEQYF. In DNA, the CDR3 is TGCGCCAGCAGTGAAAAGTGGGAGGGGACCTACGAGCAGTACTTC.